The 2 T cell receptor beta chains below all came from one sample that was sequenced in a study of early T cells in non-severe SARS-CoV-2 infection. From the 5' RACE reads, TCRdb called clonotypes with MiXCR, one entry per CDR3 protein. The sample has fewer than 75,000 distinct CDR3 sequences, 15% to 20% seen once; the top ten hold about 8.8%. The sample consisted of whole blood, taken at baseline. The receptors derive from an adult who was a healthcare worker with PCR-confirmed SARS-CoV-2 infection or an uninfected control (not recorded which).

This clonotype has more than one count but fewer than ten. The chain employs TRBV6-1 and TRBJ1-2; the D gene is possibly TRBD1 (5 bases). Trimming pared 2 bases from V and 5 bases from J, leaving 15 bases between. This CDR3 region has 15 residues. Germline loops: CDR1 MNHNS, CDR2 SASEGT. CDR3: CASSEPGLQGYGYTF. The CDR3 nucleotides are TGTGCCAGCAGTGAACCCGGACTCCAGGGTTATGGCTACACCTTC.

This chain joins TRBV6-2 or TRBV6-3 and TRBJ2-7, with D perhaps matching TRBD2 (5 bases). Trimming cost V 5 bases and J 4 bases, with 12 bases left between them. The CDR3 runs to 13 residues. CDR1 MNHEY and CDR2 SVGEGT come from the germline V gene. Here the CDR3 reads CASSDTGRYEQYF. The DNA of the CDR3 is TGTGCCAGCAGTGATACGGGAAGGTACGAGCAGTACTTC.